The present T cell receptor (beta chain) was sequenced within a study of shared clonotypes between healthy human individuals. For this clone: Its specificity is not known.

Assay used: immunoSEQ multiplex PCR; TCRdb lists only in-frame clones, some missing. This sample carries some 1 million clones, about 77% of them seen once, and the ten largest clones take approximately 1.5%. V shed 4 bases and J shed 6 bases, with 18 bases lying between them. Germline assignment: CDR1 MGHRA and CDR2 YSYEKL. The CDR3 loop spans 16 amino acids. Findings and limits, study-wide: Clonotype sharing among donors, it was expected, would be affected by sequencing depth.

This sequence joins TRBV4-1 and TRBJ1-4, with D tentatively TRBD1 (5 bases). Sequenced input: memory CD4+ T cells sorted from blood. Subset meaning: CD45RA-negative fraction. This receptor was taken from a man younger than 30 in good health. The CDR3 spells CASSRGWGRRDEKLFF. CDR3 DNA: TGCGCCAGCAGCCGCGGATGGGGGAGGAGGGATGAAAAACTGTTTTTT.